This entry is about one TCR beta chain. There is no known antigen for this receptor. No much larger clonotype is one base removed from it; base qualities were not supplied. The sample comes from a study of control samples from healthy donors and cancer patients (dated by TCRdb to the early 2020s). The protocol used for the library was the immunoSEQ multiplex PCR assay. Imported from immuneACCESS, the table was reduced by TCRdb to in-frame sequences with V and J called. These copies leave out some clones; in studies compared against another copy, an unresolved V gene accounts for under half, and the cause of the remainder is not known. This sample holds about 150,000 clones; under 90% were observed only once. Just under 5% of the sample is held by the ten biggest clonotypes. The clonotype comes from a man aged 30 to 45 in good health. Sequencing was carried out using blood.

DNA sequence: TGTGCCACCAGTGATTTCCTGGGGGGGGGTTACAATGAGCAGTTCTTC. This gives the protein CATSDFLGGGYNEQFF. Recombination joined TRBV24-1 with TRBJ2-1, with TRBD2 matching 7 junction bases. V is trimmed back by 1 base and J by 4 bases, and the junction contains 6 bases that no gene match accounts for. The cysteine opens and the phenylalanine closes a CDR3 of 16 amino acids. Kept here is only the CDR3 DNA, which spans 48 bases and is read in frame from base 1. CDR1 is given as KGHDR and CDR2 as SFDVKD, both from the germline V gene.